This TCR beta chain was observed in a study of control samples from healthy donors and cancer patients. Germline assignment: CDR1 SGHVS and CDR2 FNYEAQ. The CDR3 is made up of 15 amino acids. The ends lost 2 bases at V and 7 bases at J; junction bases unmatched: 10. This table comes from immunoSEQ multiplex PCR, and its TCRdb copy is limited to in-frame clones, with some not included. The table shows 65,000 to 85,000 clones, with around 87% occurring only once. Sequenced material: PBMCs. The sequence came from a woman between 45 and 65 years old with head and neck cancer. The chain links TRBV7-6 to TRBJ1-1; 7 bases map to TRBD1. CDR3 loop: CASSLNWQGVDEAFF. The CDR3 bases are TGTGCCAGCAGCTTAAACTGGCAGGGGGTTGATGAAGCTTTCTTT.